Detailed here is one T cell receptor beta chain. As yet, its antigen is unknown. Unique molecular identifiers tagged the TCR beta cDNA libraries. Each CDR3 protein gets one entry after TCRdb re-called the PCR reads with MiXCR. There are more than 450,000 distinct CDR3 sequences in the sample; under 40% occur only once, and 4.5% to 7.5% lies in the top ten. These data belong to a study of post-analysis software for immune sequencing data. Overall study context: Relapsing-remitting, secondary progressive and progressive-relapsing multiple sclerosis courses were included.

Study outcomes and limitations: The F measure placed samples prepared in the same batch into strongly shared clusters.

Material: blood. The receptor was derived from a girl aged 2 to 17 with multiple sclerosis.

The CDR3 region has the DNA TGTGCCATCAAAGGCGAGCAGTTCTTC. Protein product: CAIKGEQFF. The chain carries TRBV10-3 and TRBJ2-1; no definite D call. The CDR3 contains 9 residues. Germline assignment: CDR1 ENHRY and CDR2 SYGVKD. V was pared by 7 bases and J by 10 bases, with 5 bases between.